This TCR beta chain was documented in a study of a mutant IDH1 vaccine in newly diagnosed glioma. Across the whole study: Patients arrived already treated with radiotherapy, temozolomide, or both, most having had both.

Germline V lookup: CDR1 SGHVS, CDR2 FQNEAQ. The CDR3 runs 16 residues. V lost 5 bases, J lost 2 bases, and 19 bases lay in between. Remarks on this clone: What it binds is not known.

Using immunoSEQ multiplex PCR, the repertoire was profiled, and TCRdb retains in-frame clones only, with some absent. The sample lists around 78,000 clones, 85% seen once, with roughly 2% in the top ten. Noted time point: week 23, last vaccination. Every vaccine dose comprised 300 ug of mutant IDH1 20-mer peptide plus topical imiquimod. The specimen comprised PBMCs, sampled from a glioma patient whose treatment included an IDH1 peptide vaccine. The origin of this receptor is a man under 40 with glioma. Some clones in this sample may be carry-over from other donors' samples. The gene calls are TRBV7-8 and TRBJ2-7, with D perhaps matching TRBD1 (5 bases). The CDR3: CASSPNYQGITYEQYF. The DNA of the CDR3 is TGTGCCAGCAGCCCAAACTATCAGGGAATCACCTACGAGCAGTACTTC. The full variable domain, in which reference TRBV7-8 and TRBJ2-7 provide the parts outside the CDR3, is GAGVSQSPRYKVAKRGQDVALRCDPISGHVSLFWYQQALGQGPEFLTYFQNEAQLDKSGLPSDRFFAERPEGSVSTLKIQRTQQEDSAVYLCASSPNYQGITYEQYFGPGTRLTVT.